This T cell receptor beta chain is from a study of cytomegalovirus exposure and HLA in healthy donors. Overall study findings and caveats: One later analysis, an examination of the 120 validation repertoires, found that first-cohort TCR clusters tended to co-occur in them.

Clones were read by immunoSEQ multiplex PCR, and TCRdb kept only the in-frame ones, dropping some. Altogether over 200,000 clones are present, about nine tenths being singletons, with the ten largest covering approximately 2%. This CDR3 has 14 amino acids. After removal of 7 bases from V and 2 bases from J, the junction contained 4 bases not matched to a gene. The germline CDR1 and CDR2 sequences are MNHEY and SVGAGI. Regarding this clone: Antigen: not known.

The clonotype originates from a woman aged 18-29 years in good health and CMV-seropositive. The gene calls are TRBV6-5 and TRBJ2-7; 11 nucleotides line up with TRBD2. The material sequenced was PBMCs. This CDR3 reads CASNQLAGAYEQYF. The CDR3 region has the DNA TGTGCCAGCAACCAACTAGCGGGAGCCTACGAGCAGTACTTC.